This is a list of T cell receptor beta chains from one sample in a study of blood T cell repertoires in COVID-19. Only in-frame clones appear in the TCRdb table, and some are missing; sequencing was by immunoSEQ multiplex PCR. This sample has about 99,000 clones, with roughly 87% found just once. The sequencing sample was made of peripheral blood. These receptors came from a human donor in a cohort sampled during active COVID-19. Each CDR3 is given with its conserved first and last residue. The D gene is left open where the match is weak. Clone size is stated in some rows and not others, as once, few, many or a class when expanded.

abundance	d_gene	v_gene	j_gene	CDR3aa	CDR3nt
-	-	TRBV29-1	TRBJ2-4	CSVQAEQDENIQYF	TGCAGCGTTCAGGCTGAACAGGACGAAAACATTCAGTACTTC
-	-	TRBV24-1	TRBJ2-2	CATTASSSTGELFF	TGTGCCACCACGGCATCTTCTAGCACCGGGGAGCTGTTTTTT
-	-	TRBV27	TRBJ1-1	CASSLSYRKGTEAFF	TGTGCCAGCAGTTTATCGTACAGGAAAGGTACTGAAGCTTTCTTT
few	-	TRBV7-2	TRBJ2-2	CASSPSSVNTGELFF	TGTGCCAGCAGCCCCTCTAGCGTGAACACCGGGGAGCTGTTTTTT
-	-	TRBV7-9	TRBJ1-3	CASSSKQVLIHSGNTIYF	TGTGCCAGCAGCTCCAAACAGGTTTTGATACACTCTGGAAACACCATATATTTT
-	-	TRBV28	TRBJ1-2	CAIVVGGGYTF	TGTGCCATCGTCGTGGGGGGTGGCTACACCTTC
-	-	TRBV27	TRBJ2-7	CASSSDFPLVYEQYF	TGTGCCAGCAGTTCCGACTTTCCCCTCGTCTACGAGCAGTACTTC
-	-	TRBV11-1	TRBJ2-1	CASSSRSLSYNEQFF	TGTGCCAGCAGCTCTAGATCCCTCTCCTACAATGAGCAGTTCTTC
-	TRBD2	TRBV7-8	TRBJ2-7	CASSPLAGGTYEQYF	TGTGCCAGCAGCCCGCTAGCGGGAGGAACCTACGAGCAGTACTTC
-	-	TRBV30	TRBJ2-3	CAWSQALTDTQYF	TGTGCCTGGAGCCAGGCCTTGACAGATACGCAGTATTTT
once	TRBD2	TRBV7-2	TRBJ2-7	CASSSPTGGGYEQYF	TGTGCCAGCAGCTCCCCAACTGGGGGGGGGTACGAGCAGTACTTC
-	TRBD1	TRBV28	TRBJ2-1	CASSLYRGGNEQFF	TGTGCCAGCAGTTTATACAGGGGTGGCAATGAGCAGTTCTTC
-	TRBD2	TRBV29-1	TRBJ2-3	CSAKGTSGNTDTQYF	TGCAGCGCAAAAGGGACTAGCGGTAACACAGATACGCAGTATTTT
-	-	TRBV28	TRBJ1-5	CASSLYARRGNQPQHF	TGTGCCAGCAGTTTATACGCCCGGCGGGGCAATCAGCCCCAGCATTTT
-	TRBD1	TRBV28	TRBJ2-3	CASSDRGPDTQYF	TGTGCCAGCAGTGACAGGGGCCCAGATACGCAGTATTTT
-	TRBD1	TRBV29-1	TRBJ2-7	CSVAIHPGGLSTEQYF	TGCAGCGTAGCCATACATCCAGGGGGCCTGTCTACCGAGCAGTACTTC
-	TRBD2	TRBV2	TRBJ2-3	CASSGTSGGGSTDTQYF	TGTGCCAGCAGCGGGACCAGCGGGGGGGGAAGCACAGATACGCAGTATTTT